This T cell receptor (beta chain) derives from a study of cytomegalovirus exposure and HLA in healthy donors. Study-wide findings and caveats: The authors listed 150 to 200 TCR beta chains as cytomegalovirus-associated. Rarity held for most TCR sequences, but there were some public TCRs that occurred in many donors.

The germline CDR1 and CDR2 sequences are LNHDA and SQIVND (reference sequence). The CDR3 has 15 amino acids. V was trimmed by 1 base and J by 1 base, leaving 11 bases between them. The donors were members of the approximately 110-subject validation cohort (separate from the roughly 700-subject first cohort). Details on this clone: No antigen is known for it.

Produced via immunoSEQ multiplex PCR; TCRdb's table is partial and in-frame only. The data contain fewer than 120,000 clones, around nine tenths of them singletons. This sequence joins TRBV19 and TRBJ2-7, with D possibly being TRBD1 (6 bases). Sequenced material: PBMCs. The sequence was obtained from a woman aged 18-29 years in good health and CMV-seronegative. For the CDR3, the DNA is TGTGCCAGTAGTATAGCGACAGGACAATCCTACGAGCAGTACTTC. Residues: CASSIATGQSYEQYF.